This TCR beta chain was identified in a study of shared clonotypes between healthy human individuals. For this clone: Mismatch with germline at one junction end may stem from a read error.

Sequencing was performed with immunoSEQ multiplex PCR; in TCRdb, only in-frame clones are kept and a portion is missing. Of about 470,000 clones in the sample, more than 75% were seen once. The clonotype comes from a woman aged 35 to 49 in good health. Some clones in this sample may be carry-over from other donors' samples. The sequenced sample consisted of PBMCs.

As DNA, the CDR3 is TGTGCCAGCTCAACACCGGGGTCCGTAGAGACCCAGTACTTC. It translates to CASSTPGSVETQYF. This chain connects TRBV18 to TRBJ2-5; possible D gene TRBD2, 5 bases. Germline V gives CDR1 KGHSH, CDR2 LQKENI. This CDR3 contains 14 residues. The entire variable domain, with the rest obtained from reference TRBV18 and TRBJ2-5, is as follows: NAGVMQNPRHLVRRRGQEARLRCSPMKGHSHVYWYRQLPEEGLKFMVYLQKENIIDESGMPKERFSAEFPKEGPSILRIQQVVRGDSAAYFCASSTPGSVETQYFGPGTRLLVL.